The next 27 T cell receptor beta chains were all read from a single sample in a study of CD8+ T cells in alopecia areata. cDNA prepared by RNA extraction and subsequent reverse transcription served as the template for sequencing. Sequencing was performed with immunoSEQ multiplex PCR; in TCRdb, only in-frame clones are kept and a portion is missing. Of 130,000 to 150,000 clones listed, about 90% are singletons. This sample comprised CD8+ T cells sorted from blood, obtained at week 0. The receptors were gathered from a human donor with alopecia areata.

This rearrangement joins TRBV10-3 to TRBJ2-3, with 12 nucleotides matching TRBD2. Trimming cost V 8 bases and J 3 bases; bases outside gene matches: 3. This CDR3 is 14 amino acids long. CDR1 and CDR2 (germline): ENHRY, SYGVKD. CDR3 amino acids: CAIGTSGFTDTQYF. The CDR3 nucleotides are TGTGCCATCGGGACTAGCGGGTTTACAGATACGCAGTATTTT.

The rearrangement links TRBV29-1 to TRBJ2-5, with a tentative D call TRBD2 (5 bases). The CDR3 extends over 14 amino acids. Germline V lookup: CDR1 SQVTM, CDR2 ANQGSEA. With 1 base removed from V and 0 bases from J, the gap between germline ends came to 9 bases. CDR3 coding DNA: TGCAGCGTTGAAGTGCAGCGGTACCAAGAGACCCAGTACTTC. Protein: CSVEVQRYQETQYF.

The chain is built from TRBV5-1 and TRBJ2-5; D perhaps matches TRBD1 (6 bases). Germline lookup yields CDR1 SGHRS and CDR2 YFSETQ. V was cut by 3 bases and J by 2 bases, with 14 bases left in between. The length of the CDR3 is 15 residues. The CDR3 coding sequence is TGCGCCAGCAGCTATTCCGGGACATTTCAAGAGACCCAGTACTTC. This gives the protein CASSYSGTFQETQYF.

CDR3 sequence reads: CASSFEADYYEQYF. Here the CDR3 DNA reads TGTGCCAGCAGCTTCGAAGCGGACTACTACGAGCAGTACTTC. This rearrangement joins TRBV5-6 to TRBJ2-7; possible D gene TRBD2, 6 bases. The V gene lost 2 bases and the J gene lost 3 bases, with 12 bases spanning the gap. The CDR3 covers 14 residues. Germline CDR1 SGHDT, CDR2 YYEEEE. Supplemented by reference TRBV5-6 and TRBJ2-7, the full variable domain reads DAGVTQSPTHLIKTRGQQVTLRCSPKSGHDTVSWYQQALGQGPQFIFQYYEEEERQRGNFPDRFSGHQFPNYSSELNVNALLLGDSALYLCASSFEADYYEQYFGPGTRLTVT.

The chain combines TRBV29-1 with TRBJ2-7, with D unclear. Per the germline V gene, CDR1 is SQVTM and CDR2 is ANQGSEA. CDR3 length equals 11 residues. V shed 3 bases and J shed 3 bases, with 6 bases lying between them. The CDR3 here is CSVDTNYEQYF. CDR3 sequence (DNA): TGCAGCGTTGACACCAACTACGAGCAGTACTTC.

The chain couples TRBV30 to TRBJ2-7; D uncertain. The CDR3 has 11 residues. Germline-derived CDR1 and CDR2 are GTSNPN and SVGIG (reference sequence). Trimming removed 6 bases from V and 7 bases from J, with 13 bases in between. This CDR3 reads CACDVSVEQYF. DNA for the CDR3: TGTGCCTGTGACGTGTCTGTGGAGCAGTACTTC.

The chain joins TRBV7-6 to TRBJ2-7; possibly TRBD1 or TRBD2 for D (5 bases each). The CDR3 sequence is 16 residues long. V was pared by 0 bases and J by 0 bases, with 12 bases between. Germline values: CDR1 SGHVS, CDR2 FNYEAQ. Here the CDR3 DNA reads TGTGCCAGCAGCTTAGCGCGGGCAGGGAGCTCCTACGAGCAGTACTTC. It translates to CASSLARAGSSYEQYF.

The chain uses TRBV29-1 and TRBJ2-7, with a weak D call TRBD1 (5 bases). The V gene lost 2 bases and the J gene lost 0 bases, with 11 bases spanning the gap. This CDR3 contains 14 residues. Germline CDR1 SQVTM, CDR2 ANQGSEA. The CDR3 DNA follows: TGCAGCGTTGAACTAGGGGTGAGCTCCTACGAGCAGTACTTC. As protein: CSVELGVSSYEQYF.

This clone came up once. The gene calls are TRBV19 and TRBJ2-1, with D unclear. V dropped 4 bases and J dropped 0 bases, with 7 bases sitting between them. CDR1 is LNHDA, CDR2 SQIVND, per germline (reference sequence). The CDR3 runs to 14 residues. The CDR3 sequence is CASSSLSSYNEQFF. CDR3 in DNA: TGTGCCAGTAGTAGCCTAAGCTCCTACAATGAGCAGTTCTTC.

The genes are TRBV27 and TRBJ1-2; tentative D call: TRBD1 (6 bases). This CDR3 comprises 14 residues. Germline-derived CDR1 and CDR2 are MNHEY and SMNVEV (reference sequence). V dropped 3 bases and J dropped 4 bases, with 12 bases sitting between them. For the CDR3, the DNA is TGTGCCAGCAGTTTGACAGGCTCTGGCTATGGCTACACCTTC. It specifies CASSLTGSGYGYTF.

CDR3 in DNA: TGCGCCAGCAGCGCAGGGGACGGGTACAACACTGAAGCTTTCTTT. It codes for CASSAGDGYNTEAFF. The chain has TRBV5-1 and TRBJ1-1; D might be TRBD1 (6 bases). V was shortened by 4 bases and J by 2 bases, with 15 bases between the two germline ends. CDR3 length: 15 amino acids. The V gene's germline CDR1 is SGHRS and CDR2 YFSETQ.

This chain uses TRBV4-1 with TRBJ1-1; D gene unclear. CDR1 is MGHRA, CDR2 YSYEKL, per germline. Trimming left V 0 bases short and J 6 bases short, with 14 bases between. The CDR3 sequence is 15 residues long. The CDR3, as DNA: TGCGCCAGCAGCCAAGAACGGTGGGGAATAGCTGAAGCTTTCTTT. Its translation: CASSQERWGIAEAFF.

The chain employs TRBV13 and TRBJ2-2; weak D call: TRBD1 (6 bases). V lost 1 base and J lost 1, with 7 bases in between. Looked up from germline, CDR1 is PRHDT and CDR2 is FYEKMQ (reference sequence). This CDR3 contains 15 residues. CDR3 sequence (DNA): TGTGCCAGCAGCTTAGAGGACAGGAACACCGGGGAGCTGTTTTTT. This translates into CASSLEDRNTGELFF.

The chain uses TRBV6-6 and TRBJ1-1, with D unclear. Looked up from germline, CDR1 is MNHNY and CDR2 is SVGAGI (reference sequence). The CDR3 contains 15 residues. Trimming took 4 bases from V and 11 from J, leaving 23 bases between them. The CDR3 loop reads CASSSRGLGPAAAFF. The CDR3 DNA is TGTGCCAGCAGTTCCCGTGGCCTAGGGCCGGCGGCCGCTTTCTTT.

This chain joins TRBV27 and TRBJ1-5; D is undetermined. V dropped 8 bases and J dropped 7 bases, with 15 bases sitting between them. This CDR3 region has 13 residues. Germline lookup yields CDR1 MNHEY and CDR2 SMNVEV (reference sequence). This chain's CDR3 is CASLGPGGQPQHF. CDR3 bases: TGTGCCAGCCTGGGCCCGGGAGGACAGCCCCAGCATTTT.

V is TRBV5-1 and J is TRBJ1-1; no definite D call. V was shortened by 0 bases and J by 5 bases, with 11 bases between the two germline ends. Germline values: CDR1 SGHRS, CDR2 YFSETQ. The CDR3 contains 14 residues. CDR3 coding DNA: TGCGCCAGCAGCTTGGATAACAGTCGGACTGAAGCTTTCTTT. This gives the protein CASSLDNSRTEAFF.

The chain couples TRBV9 to TRBJ2-1; 8 bases align to TRBD1. J gave up 4 bases and V 3 bases, and 9 bases lay outside the gene matches. The CDR3 is made up of 16 amino acids. CDR1 SGDLS and CDR2 YYNGEE come from the germline V gene. DNA for the CDR3: TGTGCCAGCAGCGCCCCATCCGGGACAGGATACAATGAGCAGTTCTTC. Amino acids: CASSAPSGTGYNEQFF.

This chain joins TRBV14 and TRBJ1-2; TRBD1 matches 7 bases. Germline CDR1 SGHDN, CDR2 FVKESK. V lost 4 bases to trimming and J lost 8 bases; unmatched junction nucleotides: 7. The CDR3 has 13 residues. CDR3 nucleotide sequence: TGTGCCAGCAGCCCCTACCTGACAGGGGGCTACACCTTC. Amino acid sequence: CASSPYLTGGYTF.

The sample holds one count of this clone. V usage is TRBV6-5 and J usage is TRBJ2-3; no reliable D call. CDR3 length: 13 amino acids. The germline V gene encodes CDR1 MNHEY and CDR2 SVGAGI. The V end was cut by 8 bases, the J end by 2 bases, with 11 bases between. Here the CDR3 reads CASAFQNTDTQYF. The CDR3 bases are TGTGCCAGCGCTTTCCAGAACACAGATACGCAGTATTTT.

This chain links TRBV4-1 with TRBJ2-1; 8 positions match TRBD2. The germline V gene encodes CDR1 MGHRA and CDR2 YSYEKL. V gave up 1 base and J gave up 2 bases; unmatched junction bases: 7. CDR3 size: 17 residues. The CDR3 region has the DNA TGCGCCAGCAGCCAAGTCTCAAGCGGGGGAACCTACAATGAGCAGTTCTTC. Translation gives CASSQVSSGGTYNEQFF.

This chain connects TRBV15 to TRBJ2-7, with 7 bases lining up with TRBD2. Trimming cost V 4 bases and J 0 bases; bases outside gene matches: 12. CDR1 and CDR2 (germline): LNHNV, YYDKDF (reference sequence). The CDR3 has 17 residues. The CDR3 region is CATSMSLGSGASYEQYF. CDR3 sequence (DNA): TGTGCCACCAGCATGTCTTTAGGGAGCGGGGCCTCCTACGAGCAGTACTTC.

This chain joins TRBV19 and TRBJ2-7; perhaps TRBD1 as D (6 bases). The CDR3 is made up of 16 amino acids. V was pared by 5 bases and J by 2 bases, with 19 bases between. Germline V gene data show CDR1 as LNHDA and CDR2 as SQIVND (reference sequence). Written as DNA, the CDR3 is TGTGCCAGTAGTGCGCCCCCCACACAGGGTACCTACGAGCAGTACTTC. It encodes CASSAPPTQGTYEQYF.

The chain combines TRBV5-1 with TRBJ2-3; TRBD2 might be the D (5 bases). The V end lost 0 bases, the J end lost 1 base, and 21 bases lay between the germline ends. Germline CDR1 and CDR2: SGHRS and YFSETQ. The CDR3 loop spans 19 amino acids. Written as DNA, the CDR3 is TGCGCCAGCAGCTTGGGACCAGCGGTCCACTACTACTGCACAGATACGCAGTATTTT. This codes for CASSLGPAVHYYCTDTQYF. The entire variable domain, with the rest obtained from reference TRBV5-1 and TRBJ2-3, is as follows: KAGVTQTPRYLIKTRGQQVTLSCSPISGHRSVSWYQQTPGQGLQFLFEYFSETQRNKGNFPGRFSGRQFSNSRSEMNVSTLELGDSALYLCASSLGPAVHYYCTDTQYFGPGTRLTVL.

This clone was seen a few times. The rearrangement links TRBV29-1 to TRBJ2-2; D gene ambiguous. V gave up 4 bases and J gave up 5 bases, with 11 bases separating them. Germline assignment: CDR1 SQVTM and CDR2 ANQGSEA. CDR3 length: 13 residues. The DNA for the CDR3 is TGCAGCGTTGGGGCACCTTATACCGGGGAGCTGTTTTTT. This translates into CSVGAPYTGELFF.

The J gene is TRBJ2-3, the V gene TRBV7-3, with a tentative D call TRBD2 (5 bases). The CDR3 spans 15 residues. Germline V lookup: CDR1 SGHTA, CDR2 FQGTGA. The ends were cut back, 0 bases at V and 2 bases at J, with 9 bases in the middle. The CDR3 spells CASSLTPGLTDTQYF. The DNA for the CDR3 is TGTGCCAGCAGCTTAACACCAGGACTCACAGATACGCAGTATTTT.

This chain joins TRBV5-1 and TRBJ2-7; either TRBD1 or TRBD2 may fit D (5 bases each). V was clipped by 2 bases and J by 1 base, with 10 bases between them. Per the germline V gene, CDR1 is SGHRS and CDR2 is YFSETQ. This CDR3 contains 14 residues. The CDR3 loop is CASSFGTDSYEQYF. DNA of the CDR3: TGCGCCAGCAGCTTTGGGACGGATTCCTACGAGCAGTACTTC.

The J gene is TRBJ2-1, the V gene TRBV27, with 8 bases aligning to TRBD2. The V gene's germline CDR1 is MNHEY and CDR2 SMNVEV (reference sequence). Losses at the gene ends were 3 bases for V and 10 bases for J; bases not matched to a gene: 11. This CDR3 has 15 amino acids. CDR3 region: CASSFSGTSWGEQFF. CDR3 DNA sequence: TGTGCCAGCAGTTTTAGCGGGACTAGTTGGGGAGAGCAGTTCTTC.